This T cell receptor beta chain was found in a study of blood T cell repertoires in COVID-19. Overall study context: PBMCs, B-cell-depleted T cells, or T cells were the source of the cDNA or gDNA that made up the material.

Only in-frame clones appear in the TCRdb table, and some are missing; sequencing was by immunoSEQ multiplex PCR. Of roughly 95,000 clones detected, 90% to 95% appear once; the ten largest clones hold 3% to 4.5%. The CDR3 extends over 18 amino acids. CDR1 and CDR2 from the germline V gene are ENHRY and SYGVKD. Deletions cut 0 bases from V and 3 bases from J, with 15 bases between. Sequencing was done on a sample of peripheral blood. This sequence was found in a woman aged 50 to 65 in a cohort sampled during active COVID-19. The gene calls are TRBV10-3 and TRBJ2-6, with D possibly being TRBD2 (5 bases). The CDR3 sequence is CAISESLAVAGGANVLTF. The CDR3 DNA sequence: TGTGCCATCAGTGAGTCTTTGGCGGTTGCGGGTGGGGCCAACGTCCTGACTTTC.